Listed below are T cell receptor beta chains from one sample, sequenced in a study of blood T cells in healthy people across ages. TCRdb independently ran MiXCR on the 5' RACE reads; one entry per CDR3 protein. The table includes over 700,000 distinct CDR3 sequences, just under 25% detected once. This sample also belongs to another study, concerning T cells of mothers and their children.

Sequenced material: blood. The receptors originated from a boy younger than 18 in good health. The CDR3 runs from the conserved cysteine through the conserved F or W. The D gene is left open where the match is weak. Size is omitted from some rows. Given values are once, few, many or a class for expanded clones.

d_gene: TRBD1; abundance: few; j_gene: TRBJ2-1; v_gene: TRBV24-1; len: 13; CDR3aa: CATRTGSDNEQFF; CDR3nt: TGTGCCACCAGGACAGGGTCGGACAATGAGCAGTTCTTC
d_gene: TRBD2; abundance: NA; j_gene: TRBJ2-1; v_gene: TRBV5-1; len: 20; CDR3aa: CASSLGTAGGRMGAYNEQFF; CDR3nt: TGCGCCAGCAGCTTGGGGACGGCGGGGGGCCGGATGGGGGCCTACAATGAGCAGTTCTTC
d_gene: NA; abundance: NA; j_gene: TRBJ2-7; v_gene: TRBV6-5; len: 14; CDR3aa: CASSYEQGHDEQYF; CDR3nt: TGTGCCAGCAGTTACGAGCAGGGTCACGACGAGCAGTACTTC
d_gene: NA; abundance: NA; j_gene: TRBJ2-2; v_gene: TRBV7-8; len: 14; CDR3aa: CASSLVGSTGELFF; CDR3nt: TGTGCCAGCAGCTTAGTCGGCAGCACCGGGGAGCTGTTTTTT
d_gene: NA; abundance: few; j_gene: TRBJ2-3; v_gene: TRBV20-1; len: 13; CDR3aa: CSASDPSIDTQYF; CDR3nt: TGCAGTGCTAGTGATCCATCTATAGATACGCAGTATTTT
d_gene: NA; abundance: NA; j_gene: TRBJ2-1; v_gene: TRBV24-1; len: 16; CDR3aa: CATSVWPGTNKDEQFF; CDR3nt: TGTGCCACCAGTGTCTGGCCAGGAACTAATAAGGATGAGCAGTTCTTC
d_gene: NA; abundance: NA; j_gene: TRBJ1-6; v_gene: TRBV7-2; len: 12; CDR3aa: CASSLDVGRLHF; CDR3nt: TGTGCCAGCAGCTTAGACGTCGGACGCCTCCACTTT
d_gene: TRBD1; abundance: NA; j_gene: TRBJ1-5; v_gene: TRBV20-1; len: 16; CDR3aa: CSARRQGEESNQPQHF; CDR3nt: TGCAGTGCTAGGAGACAGGGGGAGGAAAGCAATCAGCCCCAGCATTTT
d_gene: NA; abundance: few; j_gene: TRBJ1-4; v_gene: TRBV6-2/TRBV6-3; len: 14; CDR3aa: CASSYQGPGGKLFF; CDR3nt: TGTGCCAGCAGTTACCAAGGGCCAGGCGGGAAACTGTTTTTT
d_gene: TRBD1; abundance: once; j_gene: TRBJ1-6; v_gene: TRBV15; len: 15; CDR3aa: CATSRVLTGGRPLHF; CDR3nt: TGTGCCACCAGCAGAGTCTTGACAGGGGGCAGACCCCTCCACTTT
d_gene: NA; abundance: NA; j_gene: TRBJ2-2; v_gene: TRBV7-9; len: 15; CDR3aa: CASSLELAVTGELFF; CDR3nt: TGTGCCAGCAGCTTAGAACTAGCAGTCACCGGGGAGCTGTTTTTT